The 24 T cell receptor beta chains presented below share a single source sample, sequenced in a study of blood T cell repertoires in COVID-19. The assay was immunoSEQ multiplex PCR, and TCRdb's table has in-frame clones only and misses some. The sample lists fewer than 75,000 clones, roughly 80% occurring once. Sequenced material: peripheral blood. The receptor source for this set is a human donor in a cohort sampled during active COVID-19.

The V and J genes are TRBV27 and TRBJ1-2; no clear D gene. CDR1 MNHEY and CDR2 SMNVEV come from the germline V gene (reference sequence). The CDR3 consists of 13 residues. The V end lost 0 bases, the J end lost 6 bases, and 8 bases lay between the germline ends. The CDR3 coding sequence is TGTGCCAGCAGTTTATCATCCGGGGATGGCTACACCTTC. The encoded protein is CASSLSSGDGYTF.

J is TRBJ2-4 and V is TRBV5-8; D not certain. The germline V and J ends were trimmed by 0 bases and 0 bases, with 7 bases remaining between them. The germline gives CDR1 SGHTS, CDR2 YDEGEE. CDR3 size: 15 residues. CDR3 sequence: CASSLDILAKNIQYF. As DNA, the CDR3 is TGTGCCAGCAGCTTGGATATACTAGCCAAAAACATTCAGTACTTC. The whole variable domain, remainder taken from reference TRBV5-8 and TRBJ2-4, is EAGVTQSPTHLIKTRGQQATLRCSPISGHTSVYWYQQALGLGLQFLLWYDEGEERNRGNFPPRFSGRQFPNYSSELNVNALELEDSALYLCASSLDILAKNIQYFGAGTRLSVL.

The chain joins TRBV7-9 to TRBJ2-5; TRBD2 aligns across 7 bases. CDR1 is SEHNR, CDR2 FQNEAQ, per germline (reference sequence). CDR3 length equals 14 residues. Trimming cost V 1 base and J 5 bases; bases outside gene matches: 4. The CDR3 DNA reads as TGTGCCAGCAGCTTAGAAAGGCGGGGGGAGACCCAGTACTTC. Protein product: CASSLERRGETQYF.

J is TRBJ2-7 and V is TRBV29-1, with 7 nucleotides matching TRBD1. Unmatched junction bases numbered 7, after V lost 4 bases and J lost 4 bases. Germline CDR1 and CDR2: SQVTM and ANQGSEA. The CDR3 contains 13 residues. CDR3 sequence (DNA): TGCAGCGTTGTTGGACAGGATAGATACGAGCAGTACTTC. Translating it yields CSVVGQDRYEQYF.

The chain is built from TRBV2 and TRBJ1-2, with TRBD1 matching over 9 bases. The germline V gene has CDR1 SNHLY and CDR2 FYNNEI. The V segment lost 4 bases and the J segment 7 bases; nucleotides outside the gene matches: 4. CDR3 size: 13 residues. This CDR3 reads CASSGTGVRGYTF. The CDR3 bases are TGTGCCAGCAGTGGGACAGGGGTACGTGGCTACACCTTC.

This chain links TRBV19 with TRBJ2-2, with TRBD2 matching 13 bases. The CDR3 totals 16 residues. Germline V gene sequence: CDR1 LNHDA, CDR2 SQIVND (reference sequence). J lost 3 bases, V lost 4 bases, and 2 bases had no gene match. The CDR3 sequence: CASSKLAGGYTGELFF. CDR3 bases: TGTGCCAGTAGTAAACTAGCGGGGGGGTACACCGGGGAGCTGTTTTTT.

This clone has more than one count but fewer than ten. The chain employs TRBV3-1 (or the pseudogene TRBV3-2) and TRBJ2-7, with a tentative D call TRBD2 (6 bases). Per germline, CDR1 LGHDT and CDR2 YNNKEL (reference sequence). The CDR3 sequence is 14 residues long. V lost 1 base, J lost 2 bases, and 9 bases lay in between. The CDR3 loop reads CASSQGTGAYEQYF. The CDR3 DNA is TGTGCCAGCAGCCAAGGCACGGGGGCCTACGAGCAGTACTTC.

The sample holds one count of this clone. The V gene is TRBV9, the J gene TRBJ2-3, with TRBD2 matching over 12 bases. The length of the CDR3 is 17 residues. Germline CDR1 reads SGDLS; CDR2 reads YYNGEE. V gave up 6 bases and J gave up 0 bases; unmatched junction bases: 8. The CDR3 region has the DNA TGTGCCAGCACCCGACTAGCGGGGGACCTTAGCACAGATACGCAGTATTTT. Amino acid sequence: CASTRLAGDLSTDTQYF. Together with reference TRBV9 and TRBJ2-3, the CDR3 gives the full variable domain: DSGVTQTPKHLITATGQRVTLRCSPRSGDLSVYWYQQSLDQGLQFLIQYYNGEERAKGNILERFSAQQFPDLHSELNLSSLELGDSALYFCASTRLAGDLSTDTQYFGPGTRLTVL.

This clone appeared many times. This chain uses TRBV10-2 with TRBJ2-2; 8 bases align to TRBD1. CDR3 length: 16 amino acids. CDR1 is WSHSY and CDR2 is SAAADI in the germline V gene. V gave up 6 bases and J gave up 0 bases; unmatched junction bases: 6. CDR3 in amino acids: CASRGNRGTNTGELFF. The CDR3, as DNA: TGCGCCAGCAGAGGAAACAGGGGGACGAACACCGGGGAGCTGTTTTTT.

The DNA of the CDR3 is TGCGCCAGCAGCCGCTTTAGGGGGGGGCGATCCATAGCCAAAAACATTCAGTACTTC. Protein: CASSRFRGGRSIAKNIQYF. The chain links TRBV5-1 to TRBJ2-4, with TRBD2 as a possible D gene (7 bases). The V end lost 4 bases, the J end lost 0 bases, and 23 bases lay between the germline ends. Germline V gene data show CDR1 as SGHRS and CDR2 as YFSETQ. The length of the CDR3 is 19 residues.

The table lists this clone with a few counts. This chain uses TRBV7-2 with TRBJ2-2; the D is unclear. This CDR3 has 15 residues. Germline loops: CDR1 SGHTA, CDR2 FQGNSA. V lost 3 bases, J lost 0 bases, and 8 bases lay in between. Here the CDR3 reads CASSFTPANTGELFF. CDR3 nucleotides: TGTGCCAGCAGCTTTACCCCAGCGAACACCGGGGAGCTGTTTTTT.

In its sample, this clone was seen a few times. The chain couples TRBV6-5 to TRBJ1-6, with 7 bases lining up with TRBD1. V shed 4 bases and J 9 bases; nucleotides not matched to a gene: 6. Germline V gene data show CDR1 as MNHEY and CDR2 as SVGAGI. The CDR3 is 14 amino acids. CDR3 residues: CASSFDRVSSPLHF. CDR3 sequence (DNA): TGTGCCAGCAGTTTTGACAGGGTTAGTTCACCCCTCCACTTT.

This sequence joins TRBV6-2 or TRBV6-3 and TRBJ1-5; TRBD1 agrees at 7 bases. Germline-derived CDR1 and CDR2 are MNHEY and SVGEGT. The J segment lost 2 bases and the V segment lost 6 bases, leaving 4 bases of the junction unmatched. This CDR3 has 14 residues. CDR3 sequence: CASSLTGGNQPQHF. CDR3 DNA: TGTGCCAGCAGCCTTACAGGGGGCAATCAGCCCCAGCATTTT.

The rearrangement uses TRBV15 and TRBJ1-4; D unclear. Trimming took off 1 base at V and 2 bases at J, with 2 bases between the two ends. CDR1 and CDR2 (germline): LNHNV, YYDKDF (reference sequence). There are 13 residues in the CDR3. The CDR3 loop reads CATSRATNEKLFF. DNA of the CDR3: TGTGCCACCAGCAGAGCGACTAATGAAAAACTGTTTTTT.

The V gene is TRBV5-4, the J gene TRBJ2-3; TRBD2 agrees at 11 bases. The CDR3 consists of 14 residues. Per germline, CDR1 SGHNT and CDR2 YYREEE (reference sequence). Germline trimming cut 2 bases from V and 15 bases from J; bases unmatched to any gene: 11. The CDR3 is CASSFSGGGLGVYF. CDR3 DNA: TGTGCCAGCAGCTTTAGCGGGGGGGGCCTCGGAGTATATTTT.

This chain joins TRBV28 and TRBJ2-2; 14 bases align to TRBD2. Germline values: CDR1 MDHEN, CDR2 SYDVKM. V lost 5 bases, J lost 1 base, and 3 bases stayed unmatched. The CDR3 is 17 residues long. CDR3 bases: TGTGCCAGCAGTCCCGGACTAGCGGGGGGGAACACCGGGGAGCTGTTTTTT. Amino acid sequence: CASSPGLAGGNTGELFF.

This rearrangement joins TRBV5-1 to TRBJ2-7; 7 bases fit TRBD1. The CDR3 length is 15 residues. Unmatched junction bases numbered 12, after V lost 4 bases and J lost 5 bases. Germline V gives CDR1 SGHRS, CDR2 YFSETQ. The CDR3 DNA is TGCGCCAGCAGCACTGGACAGGCTACTCTCAACGAGCAGTACTTC. This codes for CASSTGQATLNEQYF.

This clone showed up just a few times. The CDR3, as DNA: TGTGCCAGCAGCCGGGGGTCTACTACCACAGATACGCAGTATTTT. This encodes CASSRGSTTTDTQYF. This sequence joins TRBV11-2 and TRBJ2-3; tentatively, D is TRBD2 (6 bases). Germline-derived CDR1 and CDR2 are SGHAT and FQNNGV. The V and J ends lost 5 bases and 2 bases respectively, with 14 bases between them. The CDR3 sequence is 15 residues long.

This chain links TRBV10-3 with TRBJ1-2; TRBD1 is a possible D gene (5 bases). Germline CDR1 ENHRY, CDR2 SYGVKD. This CDR3 is 11 amino acids long. Trimming left V 11 bases short and J 2 bases short, with 9 bases between. DNA for the CDR3: TGTGCCGCGGGGGGAAACTATGGCTACACCTTC. Translated: CAAGGNYGYTF.

The V gene is TRBV15, the J gene TRBJ1-3; 8 nucleotides agree with TRBD1. The V segment lost 5 bases and the J segment 2 bases; nucleotides outside the gene matches: 11. The CDR3 contains 17 residues. CDR1 is LNHNV and CDR2 is YYDKDF in the germline V gene (reference sequence). The chain's CDR3 is CATSHGRTGLTGNTIYF. In DNA form, the CDR3 reads TGTGCCACCAGCCATGGCCGGACAGGGCTTACTGGAAACACCATATATTTT.

This chain joins TRBV28 and TRBJ2-7, with 8 bases aligning to TRBD2. V dropped 3 bases and J dropped 6; count of bases not matched to a gene: 7. The CDR3 consists of 14 residues. CDR1 and CDR2 from the germline V gene are MDHEN and SYDVKM. The CDR3 reads CASSFGGAQREQYF. The CDR3 DNA is TGTGCCAGCAGTTTCGGGGGGGCTCAGCGCGAGCAGTACTTC.

The V gene is TRBV28, the J gene TRBJ2-6; possible D gene TRBD1, 6 bases. V gave up 6 bases and J gave up 4 bases, with 19 bases separating them. From germline, CDR1 is MDHEN and CDR2 SYDVKM. This CDR3 comprises 17 residues. CDR3 bases: TGTGCCAGCAGCTCGCAGGGGTTCGGGGTCGGGGCCAACGTCCTGACTTTC. Translating it yields CASSSQGFGVGANVLTF.

The gene calls are TRBV7-3 and TRBJ2-1, with 11 bases fitting TRBD2. Per germline, CDR1 SGHTA and CDR2 FQGTGA. V lost 4 bases to trimming and J lost 8 bases; unmatched junction nucleotides: 4. CDR3 size: 14 residues. Here the CDR3 DNA reads TGTGCCAGCAGCTCCGGGACTAGCGGCGATGAGCAGTTCTTC. It specifies CASSSGTSGDEQFF.

The J gene is TRBJ1-5, the V gene TRBV4-1; 7 bases line up with TRBD1. The CDR3 totals 18 residues. The germline CDR1 and CDR2 sequences are MGHRA and YSYEKL. The ends lost 4 bases at V and 0 bases at J; junction bases unmatched: 12. CDR3 sequence reads: CASSPGTEVAYSNQPQHF. In nucleotides, the CDR3 is TGCGCCAGCAGCCCAGGGACAGAAGTTGCCTATAGCAATCAGCCCCAGCATTTT.